Included here is one T cell receptor (beta chain) sequence, with context. The protocol was immunoSEQ multiplex PCR, while the TCRdb copy is restricted to in-frame clones and leaves out a portion. The sample consists of more than 45,000 clones, 82% of them appearing once. The sort gate was single viable CD3+CD4+CD8-CD45RO+ cells for memory CD4+ T cells. This record belongs to a study of memory CD4+ T cells and cytomegalovirus serostatus. The material sequenced was memory CD4+ T cells from blood. The clonotype was recovered from an adult in good health and CMV-seronegative.

The CDR3 region has the DNA TGTGCCACCAGCAGAGACGGCCGGAATAATTCACCCCTCCACTTT. Translated, it gives CATSRDGRNNSPLHF. The V call is TRBV15, the J call TRBJ1-6; D is uncertain. The germline V and J ends were trimmed by 0 bases and 5 bases, with 8 bases remaining between them. CDR1 LNHNV and CDR2 YYDKDF come from the germline V gene (reference sequence). The CDR3 length is 15 residues.